This T cell receptor (beta chain) was recovered during a study of T cells in pancreatic ductal adenocarcinoma. The method was immunoSEQ multiplex PCR; TCRdb's version includes in-frame clones alone and lacks a portion of them. The sample lists 97,000 or so clones; roughly 96% were seen once. The CDR3 totals 12 residues. Germline lookup yields CDR1 SGHRS and CDR2 YFSETQ. V lost 4 bases to trimming and J lost 9 bases; unmatched junction nucleotides: 5. No neoadjuvant therapy was given to the selected pancreatic ductal adenocarcinoma patients before their surgery. Specimen: PBMCs. This receptor was taken from a human donor with pancreatic ductal adenocarcinoma. The chain employs TRBV5-1 and TRBJ1-2, with 8 bases fitting TRBD1. The CDR3 sequence is CASSPDRVRYTF. Here the CDR3 DNA reads TGCGCCAGCAGCCCGGACAGGGTACGCTACACCTTC. Together with reference TRBV5-1 and TRBJ1-2, the CDR3 gives the full variable domain: KAGVTQTPRYLIKTRGQQVTLSCSPISGHRSVSWYQQTPGQGLQFLFEYFSETQRNKGNFPGRFSGRQFSNSRSEMNVSTLELGDSALYLCASSPDRVRYTFGSGTRLTVV.